This is a list of T cell receptor beta chains from one sample in a study of T cell responses to AZD1222 COVID-19 vaccine. The method was immunoSEQ multiplex PCR; TCRdb's version includes in-frame clones alone and lacks a portion of them. The repertoire consists of under 150,000 clones, with over 90% occurring once and the leading ten covering around 0.91%. The sequencing used peripheral blood, collected on day 0 of AZD1222 vaccination. Every receptor here comes from an adult in good health. The CDR3 runs from the conserved cysteine through the conserved F or W. The order of the fields is CDR3 DNA, CDR3 protein, J gene, V gene, D gene, clone size. D genes are given only for firm matches. For some rows the clone size is stated as once, few or many, or as a class when expanded; others skip it.

DNA: TGCGCCAGCAGCCCCACTGGAGTTAACTATGGCTACACCTTC; CDR3: CASSPTGVNYGYTF; J: TRBJ1-2; V: TRBV5-1; D: -; size: -
DNA: TGTGCCAGCAGTTTATTATCGGGGCAGGGGGCTAACAATGAGCAGTTCTTC; CDR3: CASSLLSGQGANNEQFF; J: TRBJ2-1; V: TRBV27; D: TRBD1; size: -
DNA: TGTGCTAGCAGCTTAGTGGGGAACCAAGAGACCCAGTACTTC; CDR3: CASSLVGNQETQYF; J: TRBJ2-5; V: TRBV7-7; D: -; size: -
DNA: TGTGCCAGCAGCCATAGGACGGTGCGAGACACAGATACGCAGTATTTT; CDR3: CASSHRTVRDTDTQYF; J: TRBJ2-3; V: TRBV21-1; D: -; size: -
DNA: TGTGCCAGCAGCTTAGAGAGGGGTGGAGGCTACACCTTC; CDR3: CASSLERGGGYTF; J: TRBJ1-2; V: TRBV7-2; D: -; size: -
DNA: TGCGCCAGCAGCTTGGCGCTAGCGGGGACAGATACGCAGTATTTT; CDR3: CASSLALAGTDTQYF; J: TRBJ2-3; V: TRBV5-1; D: TRBD2; size: -
DNA: TGTGCCAGCAGCTTAGCGTCCGGGGGGCGACTAAACTATGGCTACACCTTC; CDR3: CASSLASGGRLNYGYTF; J: TRBJ1-2; V: TRBV7-2; D: -; size: -
DNA: TGTGCCAGCAGTTACGCAGGGAAGAGCAATCAGCCCCAGCATTTT; CDR3: CASSYAGKSNQPQHF; J: TRBJ1-5; V: TRBV6-2/TRBV6-3; D: -; size: -
DNA: TGTGCCAGTATGGGATCATGGGCCACAGATACGCAGTATTTT; CDR3: CASMGSWATDTQYF; J: TRBJ2-3; V: TRBV19; D: -; size: -
DNA: TGTGCCAGCAGCGTCAGGGGTTATAATTCACCCCTCCACTTT; CDR3: CASSVRGYNSPLHF; J: TRBJ1-6; V: TRBV9; D: -; size: few
DNA: TGTGCCAGCAGCCGGAACGGGGTGTACGAGCAGTACTTC; CDR3: CASSRNGVYEQYF; J: TRBJ2-7; V: TRBV2; D: -; size: -
DNA: TGTGCCAGCAGCCCCGGACGGAGCATTGTTTCGGGAAAACTGTTTTTT; CDR3: CASSPGRSIVSGKLFF; J: TRBJ1-4; V: TRBV7-9; D: -; size: -
DNA: TGTGCCAGCAGCATCCTGACAGGGGCGGGTGGCTACACCTTC; CDR3: CASSILTGAGGYTF; J: TRBJ1-2; V: TRBV5-5; D: TRBD1; size: -
DNA: TGTGCCAGCAGTTCCGACAGTTTTAACACTGAAGCTTTCTTT; CDR3: CASSSDSFNTEAFF; J: TRBJ1-1; V: TRBV6-5; D: -; size: -
DNA: TGTGCCAGCCGGGGGGGATCCTACGAGCAGTACTTC; CDR3: CASRGGSYEQYF; J: TRBJ2-7; V: TRBV7-2; D: TRBD2; size: -
DNA: TGTGCCAGCAGTGAGCGGGCTGACCGGACAGGGGCGCTTCCCGGGGAGCTGTTTTTT; CDR3: CASSERADRTGALPGELFF; J: TRBJ2-2; V: TRBV2; D: TRBD1; size: -
DNA: TGTGCCAGCAGCTCTTCCAGGGGCGCTAACTATGGCTACACCTTC; CDR3: CASSSSRGANYGYTF; J: TRBJ1-2; V: TRBV7-9; D: -; size: -
DNA: TGTGCCAGCAGCCCCAGGGAGGGCAGCGAGCAGTACTTC; CDR3: CASSPREGSEQYF; J: TRBJ2-7; V: TRBV11-3; D: TRBD2; size: -
DNA: TGTGCCAGCAGTTCTCCCGGGACAGGGAATGGCTACACCTTC; CDR3: CASSSPGTGNGYTF; J: TRBJ1-2; V: TRBV6-5; D: TRBD1; size: -
DNA: TGTGCCAGCAGTGTGTCTCACAGGGGGGATGGCTACACCTTC; CDR3: CASSVSHRGDGYTF; J: TRBJ1-2; V: TRBV6-4; D: TRBD1; size: -
DNA: TGTGCCAGTACCTATGGGGCCGGGGGTGAGCAGTACTTC; CDR3: CASTYGAGGEQYF; J: TRBJ2-7; V: TRBV19; D: -; size: -
DNA: TGTGCCAGCAGCCAAGACCCCGGGGGTGGTTCACCCCTCCACTTT; CDR3: CASSQDPGGGSPLHF; J: TRBJ1-6; V: TRBV4-2; D: -; size: -
DNA: TGCGCCAGCAGGGAGGCGACGACAAGCAATCAGCCCCAGCATTTT; CDR3: CASREATTSNQPQHF; J: TRBJ1-5; V: TRBV5-1; D: -; size: few